This entry lists 8 T cell receptor beta chains sequenced from one sample in a study of T cell responses to AZD1222 COVID-19 vaccine. The data were produced by immunoSEQ multiplex PCR, yet TCRdb's version contains in-frame clones alone and is incomplete. In the table there are 150,000 to 200,000 clones, around 87% of which are singletons. This sample comprised peripheral blood, obtained on day 0 of AZD1222 vaccination. These receptors originate from an adult in good health.

V and J are TRBV21-1 and TRBJ2-3; TRBD2, the table's D call, lacks a check against the DNA. TRBV21-1 is a pseudogene locus. This CDR3 region has 16 residues. CDR3 sequence reads: CASSTHSGASTDTQYF. The DNA for the CDR3 is TGTGCCAGCAGCACCCATAGCGGAGCCAGCACAGATACGCAGTATTTT.

The chain carries TRBV10-3 and TRBJ1-1; the D gene is possibly TRBD1 (5 bases). This CDR3 comprises 13 residues. Trimming took off 2 bases at V and 1 base at J, with 5 bases between the two ends. Germline CDR1 and CDR2: ENHRY and SYGVKD. CDR3 sequence (DNA): TGTGCCATCAGTGAGACAGGGAACACTGAAGCTTTCTTT. Encoded protein: CAISETGNTEAFF.

A word on this clone: This same CDR3 is encoded by further DNA sequences in the sample. This CDR3 is CASSYGGNTEAFF. The CDR3 DNA sequence: TGTGCCAGCAGTTACGGCGGGAACACTGAAGCTTTCTTT. This chain uses TRBV6-5 with TRBJ1-1; D unclear. The CDR3 is 13 amino acids. CDR1 is MNHEY and CDR2 is SVGAGI in the germline V gene. The germline V and J ends were trimmed by 2 bases and 1 base, with 5 bases remaining between them.

This chain connects TRBV5-1 to TRBJ2-3; D is uncertain. Trimming took off 6 bases at V and 1 base at J, with 9 bases between the two ends. The V gene's germline CDR1 is SGHRS and CDR2 YFSETQ. The CDR3 is 13 amino acids. CDR3 bases: TGCGCCAGCACTCGACTGGGCACAGATACGCAGTATTTT. It translates to CASTRLGTDTQYF.

The chain is built from TRBV5-3 and TRBJ1-6; a possible D gene is TRBD1 (6 bases). TRBV5-3 is assigned to the ORF class and has an uncertain function. This CDR3 has 22 residues. Trimming shortened V by 3 bases and J by 5 bases, and 33 bases separated the two germline ends. This CDR3 is CARSCQSPGGDGRADNNSPLHF. The CDR3 region has the DNA TGTGCCAGAAGCTGCCAAAGCCCCGGGGGCGACGGACGGGCGGATAATAATTCACCCCTCCACTTT.

There are a few counts of this clone. The chain carries TRBV2 and TRBJ2-7, with TRBD2 matching over 12 bases. J lost 6 bases, V lost 8 bases, and 8 bases had no gene match. CDR1 is SNHLY, CDR2 FYNNEI, per germline. CDR3 size: 14 residues. CDR3 protein: CASLLTSGSGEQYF. CDR3 sequence (DNA): TGTGCCAGCTTACTGACTAGCGGGAGTGGCGAGCAGTACTTC.

The chain employs TRBV19 and TRBJ2-3, with 9 nucleotides matching TRBD2. In germline, CDR1 is LNHDA, CDR2 SQIVND (reference sequence). The CDR3 spans 14 residues. The J segment lost 1 base and the V segment lost 4 bases, leaving 0 bases of the junction unmatched. As DNA, the CDR3 is TGTGCCAGTAGTAGCGGGAGGGGCACAGATACGCAGTATTTT. It specifies CASSSGRGTDTQYF.

The chain uses TRBV5-1 and TRBJ1-2, with 9 nucleotides matching TRBD1. With 4 bases clipped from V and 6 bases from J, the junction kept 4 bases outside the gene matches. This CDR3 spans 13 amino acids. Germline lookup yields CDR1 SGHRS and CDR2 YFSETQ. The CDR3 DNA reads as TGCGCCAGCAGCCAAGGACAGGGGAATGGCTACACCTTC. Amino acid sequence: CASSQGQGNGYTF.